The source of this TCR beta chain is a study of long-term antiretroviral therapy in people with HIV. In the United States, treatment was given to all participants with HIV. V dropped 1 base and J dropped 0 bases, with 10 bases sitting between them. Germline CDR1 and CDR2: SEHNR and FQNEAQ (reference sequence). The CDR3 runs 16 residues. Version v3.0 of the immunoSEQ assay ran at survey level. The assay was immunoSEQ multiplex PCR, and TCRdb's table has in-frame clones only and misses some. The table has tens of thousands of clones, about nine tenths seen once. Regarding this clone: Its antigen remains unknown.

General observations from the study: Within the repertoire, clones expanded before ART were dominant at all time points. The study found narrower CDR3 length ranges in HIV repertoires than in controls.

The chain recombines TRBV7-9 with TRBJ2-1, with D hard to call. This sequence was found in a woman aged 45-59 years with HIV. This specimen consisted of unsorted PBMCs, obtained 0.1 years before starting antiretroviral therapy. CDR3 bases: TGTGCCAGCAGCTTAGGGGGATACGTCTCCTACAATGAGCAGTTCTTC. This encodes CASSLGGYVSYNEQFF. Variable domain in full (rest from reference TRBV7-9 and TRBJ2-1): DTGVSQNPRHKITKRGQNVTFRCDPISEHNRLYWYRQTLGQGPEFLTYFQNEAQLEKSRLLSDRFSAERPKGSFSTLEIQRTEQGDSAMYLCASSLGGYVSYNEQFFGPGTRLTVL.